This T cell receptor beta chain was retrieved from a study of CD8 T cells in Susac syndrome. Random hexamers primed reverse transcription of about 0.5 to 1 ug RNA. TCRdb ran MiXCR on the immunoSEQ multiplex PCR reads and lists one entry per CDR3 protein. The sample shows approximately 87,000 distinct CDR3 sequences, around 96% of them seen only once. V lost 7 bases, J lost 0 bases, and 25 bases lay in between. The CDR3 is made up of 18 amino acids. Germline V gene lookup returns CDR1 DFQATT and CDR2 SNEGSKA (reference sequence). The sample comprised CD8+ T cells from PBMCs. The receptor was derived from a human donor with Susac syndrome. The chain employs TRBV20-1 and TRBJ1-5; D remains unclear. CDR3 in DNA: TGCAGTGTCCCCTTTCCCCCGGGAGGACCGAGTAGCAATCAGCCCCAGCATTTT. Its translation is CSVPFPPGGPSSNQPQHF.